These 8 T cell receptor beta chains share one sample of origin, sequenced in a study of response to subunit inactivated influenza vaccine. TCRdb re-called the RT-PCR reads with MiXCR, one entry per CDR3 protein. The sample lists 150,000 or so distinct CDR3 sequences, approximately 11% occurring once. Material: non-naive T cells sorted from PBMCs, obtained around seven weeks after vaccination. The origin of the receptors is a man aged 50 to 60 who received an inactivated influenza vaccine.

This clonotype was seen at least ten times. The chain uses TRBV7-2 and TRBJ2-4, with TRBD2 as a possible D gene (6 bases). Deletions cut 4 bases from V and 8 bases from J, with 12 bases between. The CDR3 is 13 amino acids. Germline CDR1 SGHTA, CDR2 FQGNSA. The CDR3 DNA sequence: TGTGCCAGCAGCTCACTTTCGGGGGACATTCAGTACTTC. It yields the protein CASSSLSGDIQYF.

At least ten counts were recorded for this clonotype. The CDR3 bases are TGCGCCAGCAGCATCTCGACAGGGACCATTTCTAATTCACCCCTCCACTTT. This translates into CASSISTGTISNSPLHF. This chain connects TRBV5-1 to TRBJ1-6; TRBD1 matches at 7 bases. The J segment lost 6 bases and the V segment lost 4 bases, leaving 13 bases of the junction unmatched. Per germline, CDR1 SGHRS and CDR2 YFSETQ. The length of the CDR3 is 17 residues.

V is TRBV24-1 and J is TRBJ2-1; TRBD1 agrees at 9 bases. The junction had 5 bases not matched to a gene; V was cut back by 2 bases and J by 4 bases. The CDR3 spans 16 residues. CDR1 is KGHDR and CDR2 is SFDVKD in the germline V gene. The CDR3 bases are TGTGCCACCAGTGATTACACGGACAGGGGTTACAATGAGCAGTTCTTC. Its translation is CATSDYTDRGYNEQFF.

Here the CDR3 reads CASRSGLADNEQFF. As DNA, the CDR3 is TGTGCCAGTAGGTCGGGACTAGCGGATAATGAGCAGTTCTTC. J is TRBJ2-1 and V is TRBV19; 11 nucleotides align to TRBD2. V shed 6 bases and J 7 bases; nucleotides not matched to a gene: 5. The CDR3 has 14 amino acids. From germline, CDR1 is LNHDA and CDR2 SQIVND (reference sequence).

For this clonotype: An end of the junction differs from the germline gene, which may be a read error. This chain links TRBV3-1 with TRBJ2-5, with TRBD2 identical over 11 bases. Germline lookup yields CDR1 LGHDT and CDR2 YNNKEL (reference sequence). The CDR3 consists of 15 residues. CDR3 nucleotides: TGTGCCAGCAGCCGATCTAGCGGGGGGCAAGAGACCCGGTACTTC. It translates to CASSRSSGGQETRYF.

The sample holds one count of this clonotype. A much larger clone is a single base away; this may be a read error. This sequence joins TRBV7-2 and TRBJ2-1; no clear D gene. Per germline, CDR1 SGHTA and CDR2 FQGNSA. The CDR3 is 11 amino acids. Here the CDR3 reads CASSPMNEQCF. The CDR3 nucleotides read TGTGCCAGCAGCCCCATGAATGAGCAGTGCTTC.

The chain has TRBV9 and TRBJ2-2; a possible D gene is TRBD2 (6 bases). Looked up from germline, CDR1 is SGDLS and CDR2 is YYNGEE. The germline V and J ends were trimmed by 4 bases and 1 base, with 14 bases remaining between them. The CDR3 sequence is 16 residues long. The CDR3 here is CASSPRFGGNTGELFF. CDR3 in DNA: TGTGCCAGCAGCCCCCGTTTCGGGGGGAACACCGGGGAGCTGTTTTTT.

The rearrangement links TRBV10-3 to TRBJ2-7, with 7 nucleotides matching TRBD2. Per the germline V gene, CDR1 is ENHRY and CDR2 is SYGVKD. The ends lost 6 bases at V and 5 bases at J; junction bases unmatched: 19. This CDR3 contains 17 residues. The CDR3 region is CAISQGMAGEKSHEQYF. CDR3 bases: TGTGCCATCAGCCAAGGGATGGCGGGAGAAAAGTCCCACGAGCAGTACTTC.